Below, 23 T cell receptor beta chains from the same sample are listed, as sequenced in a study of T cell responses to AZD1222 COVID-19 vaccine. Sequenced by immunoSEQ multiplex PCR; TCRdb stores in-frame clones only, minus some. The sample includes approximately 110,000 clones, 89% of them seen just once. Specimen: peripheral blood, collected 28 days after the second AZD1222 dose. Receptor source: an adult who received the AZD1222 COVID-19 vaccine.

CDR3: CASSDSAGPREETQYF. DNA of the CDR3: TGTGCCAGCAGTGACTCAGCCGGCCCCCGGGAAGAGACCCAGTACTTC. The rearrangement links TRBV6-4 to TRBJ2-5; D gene unclear. The CDR3 loop spans 16 amino acids. Germline V lookup: CDR1 MRHNA, CDR2 SNTAGT. Trimming left V 0 bases short and J 3 bases short, with 14 bases between.

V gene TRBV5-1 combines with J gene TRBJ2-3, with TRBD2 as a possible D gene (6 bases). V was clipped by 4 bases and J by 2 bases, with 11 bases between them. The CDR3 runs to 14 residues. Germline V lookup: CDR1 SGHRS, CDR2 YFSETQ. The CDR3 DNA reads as TGCGCCAGCAGCCGGGACTCGTTCACAGATACGCAGTATTTT. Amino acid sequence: CASSRDSFTDTQYF.

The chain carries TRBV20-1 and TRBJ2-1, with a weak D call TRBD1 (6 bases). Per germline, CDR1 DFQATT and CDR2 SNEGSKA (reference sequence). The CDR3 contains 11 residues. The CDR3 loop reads CSTWGLNEQFF. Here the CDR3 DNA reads TGCAGCACCTGGGGGCTCAATGAGCAGTTCTTC.

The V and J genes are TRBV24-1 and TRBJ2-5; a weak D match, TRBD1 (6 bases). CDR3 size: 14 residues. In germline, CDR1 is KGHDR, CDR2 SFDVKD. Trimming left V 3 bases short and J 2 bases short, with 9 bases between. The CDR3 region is CATSDTGFQETQYF. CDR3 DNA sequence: TGTGCCACCAGTGATACAGGGTTTCAAGAGACCCAGTACTTC.

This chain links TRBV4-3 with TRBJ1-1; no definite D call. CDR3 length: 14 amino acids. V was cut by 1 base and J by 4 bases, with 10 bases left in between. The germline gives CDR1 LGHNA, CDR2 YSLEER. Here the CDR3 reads CASSQVAGSTEAFF. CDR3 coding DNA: TGCGCCAGCAGCCAAGTTGCGGGATCCACTGAAGCTTTCTTT.

The CDR3 nucleotides read TGTGCCAGCAGCTTGGCGAACCAAGAGACCCAGTACTTC. Protein sequence: CASSLANQETQYF. This sequence joins TRBV5-5 and TRBJ2-5; D gene uncertain. In germline, CDR1 is SGHKS, CDR2 YYEKEE (reference sequence). V gave up 0 bases and J gave up 0 bases, with 3 bases separating them. The CDR3 loop spans 13 amino acids.

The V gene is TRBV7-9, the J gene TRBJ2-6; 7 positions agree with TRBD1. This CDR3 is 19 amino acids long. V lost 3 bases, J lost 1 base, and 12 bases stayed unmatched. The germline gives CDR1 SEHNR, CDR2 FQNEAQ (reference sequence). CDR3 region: CASSFSWGQGVSGANVLTF. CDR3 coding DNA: TGTGCCAGCAGCTTTTCCTGGGGGCAGGGGGTGTCTGGGGCCAACGTCCTGACTTTC. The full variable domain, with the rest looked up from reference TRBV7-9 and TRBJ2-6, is DTGVSQNPRHKITKRGQNVTFRCDPISEHNRLYWYRQTLGQGPEFLTYFQNEAQLEKSRLLSDRFSAERPKGSFSTLEIQRTEQGDSAMYLCASSFSWGQGVSGANVLTFGAGSRLTVL.

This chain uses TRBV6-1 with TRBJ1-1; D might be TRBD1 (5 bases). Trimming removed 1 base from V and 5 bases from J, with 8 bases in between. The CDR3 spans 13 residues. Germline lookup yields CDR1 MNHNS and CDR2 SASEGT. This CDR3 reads CASSEDRTTEAFF. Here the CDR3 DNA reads TGTGCCAGCAGTGAAGACAGGACAACTGAAGCTTTCTTT.

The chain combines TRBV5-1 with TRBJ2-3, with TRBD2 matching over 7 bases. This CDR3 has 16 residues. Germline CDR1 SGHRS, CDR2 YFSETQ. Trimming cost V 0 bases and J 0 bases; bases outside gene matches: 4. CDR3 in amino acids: CASSLVPAGSTDTQYF. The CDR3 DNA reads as TGCGCCAGCAGCTTGGTTCCAGCGGGGAGCACAGATACGCAGTATTTT.

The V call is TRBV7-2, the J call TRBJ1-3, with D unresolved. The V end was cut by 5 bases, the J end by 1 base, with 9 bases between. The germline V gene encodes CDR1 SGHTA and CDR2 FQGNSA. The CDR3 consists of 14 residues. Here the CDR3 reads CASSQTNSGNTIYF. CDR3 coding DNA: TGTGCCAGCAGCCAAACAAATTCTGGAAACACCATATATTTT.

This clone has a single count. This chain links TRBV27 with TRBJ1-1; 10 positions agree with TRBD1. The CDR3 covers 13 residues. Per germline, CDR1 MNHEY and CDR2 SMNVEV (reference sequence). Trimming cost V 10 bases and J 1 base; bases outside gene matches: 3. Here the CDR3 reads CATWDRGNTEAFF. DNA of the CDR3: TGTGCCACCTGGGACAGGGGGAACACTGAAGCTTTCTTT.

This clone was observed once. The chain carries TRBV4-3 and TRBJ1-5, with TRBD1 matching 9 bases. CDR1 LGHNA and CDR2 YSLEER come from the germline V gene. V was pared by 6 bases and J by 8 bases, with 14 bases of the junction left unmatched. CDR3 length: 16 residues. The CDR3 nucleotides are TGCGCCAGCAGGACTTACTTGGACAGGGGTTGGGAGCCCCAGCATTTT. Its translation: CASRTYLDRGWEPQHF.

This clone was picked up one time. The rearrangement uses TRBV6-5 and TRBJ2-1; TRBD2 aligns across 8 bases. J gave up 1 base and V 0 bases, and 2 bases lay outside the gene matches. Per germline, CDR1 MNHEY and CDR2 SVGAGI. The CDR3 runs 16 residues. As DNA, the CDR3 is TGTGCCAGCAGTTACTCACTAGCGGCTTCCTACAATGAGCAGTTCTTC. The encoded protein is CASSYSLAASYNEQFF.

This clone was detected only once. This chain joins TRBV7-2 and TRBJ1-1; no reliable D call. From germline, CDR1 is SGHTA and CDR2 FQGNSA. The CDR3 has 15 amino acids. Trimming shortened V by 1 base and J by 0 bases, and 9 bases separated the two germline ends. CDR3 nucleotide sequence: TGTGCCAGCAGCTTAGGGGTAGGAATGAACACTGAAGCTTTCTTT. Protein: CASSLGVGMNTEAFF.

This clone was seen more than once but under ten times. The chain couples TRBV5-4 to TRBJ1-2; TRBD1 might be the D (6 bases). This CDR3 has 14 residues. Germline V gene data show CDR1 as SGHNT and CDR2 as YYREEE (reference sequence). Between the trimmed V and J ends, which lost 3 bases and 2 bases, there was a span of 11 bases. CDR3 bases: TGTGCCAGCAGCTCTCAGGGGATGAACTATGGCTACACCTTC. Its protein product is CASSSQGMNYGYTF.

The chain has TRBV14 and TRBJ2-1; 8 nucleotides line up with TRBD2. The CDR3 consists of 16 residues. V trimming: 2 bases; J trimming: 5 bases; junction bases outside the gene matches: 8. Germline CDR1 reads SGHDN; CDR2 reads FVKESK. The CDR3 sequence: CASSQFRAGGNNEQFF. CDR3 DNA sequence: TGTGCCAGCAGCCAATTCCGGGCGGGAGGTAACAATGAGCAGTTCTTC.

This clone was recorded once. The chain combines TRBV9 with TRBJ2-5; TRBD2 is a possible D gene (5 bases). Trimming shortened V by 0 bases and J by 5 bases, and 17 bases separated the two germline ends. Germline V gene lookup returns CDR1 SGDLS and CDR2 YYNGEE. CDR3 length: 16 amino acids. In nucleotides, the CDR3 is TGTGCCAGCAGCGTAGTCGGGGAACCCCTGTGGGAGACCCAGTACTTC. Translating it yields CASSVVGEPLWETQYF. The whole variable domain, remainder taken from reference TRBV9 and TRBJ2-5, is DSGVTQTPKHLITATGQRVTLRCSPRSGDLSVYWYQQSLDQGLQFLIQYYNGEERAKGNILERFSAQQFPDLHSELNLSSLELGDSALYFCASSVVGEPLWETQYFGPGTRLLVL.

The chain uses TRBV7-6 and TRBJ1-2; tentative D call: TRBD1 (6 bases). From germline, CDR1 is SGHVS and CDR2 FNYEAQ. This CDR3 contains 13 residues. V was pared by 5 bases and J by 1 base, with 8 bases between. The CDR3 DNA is TGTGCCAGCAGCCCGGACAGTAACTATGGCTACACCTTC. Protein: CASSPDSNYGYTF. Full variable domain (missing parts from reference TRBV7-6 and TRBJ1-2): GAGVSQSPRYKVTKRGQDVALRCDPISGHVSLYWYRQALGQGPEFLTYFNYEAQQDKSGLPNDRFSAERPEGSISTLTIQRTEQRDSAMYRCASSPDSNYGYTFGSGTRLTVV.

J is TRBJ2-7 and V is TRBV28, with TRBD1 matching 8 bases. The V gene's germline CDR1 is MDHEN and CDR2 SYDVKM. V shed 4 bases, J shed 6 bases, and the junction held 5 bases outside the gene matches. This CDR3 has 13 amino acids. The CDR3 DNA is TGTGCCAGCAGTTCAGGACAGGGCCCCGAGCAGTACTTC. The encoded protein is CASSSGQGPEQYF.

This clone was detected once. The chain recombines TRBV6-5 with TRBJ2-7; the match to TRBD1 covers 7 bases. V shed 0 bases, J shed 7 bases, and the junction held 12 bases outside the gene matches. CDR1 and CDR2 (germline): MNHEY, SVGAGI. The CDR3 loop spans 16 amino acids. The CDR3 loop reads CASSYSGAGGAREQYF. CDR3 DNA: TGTGCCAGCAGTTACTCGGGGGCAGGGGGTGCGCGGGAGCAGTACTTC.

The CDR3 DNA is TGTGCCAGCTCACCAGAACGGTTTCTCGAGCAGTACTTC. It specifies CASSPERFLEQYF. The chain couples TRBV18 to TRBJ2-7; D is uncertain. Germline V gives CDR1 KGHSH, CDR2 LQKENI. Trimming took off 2 bases at V and 6 bases at J, with 11 bases between the two ends. CDR3 length: 13 amino acids.

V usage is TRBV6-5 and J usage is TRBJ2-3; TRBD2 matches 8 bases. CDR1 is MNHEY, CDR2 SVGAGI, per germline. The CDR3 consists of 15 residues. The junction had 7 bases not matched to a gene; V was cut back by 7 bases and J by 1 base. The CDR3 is CASTAGVGGTDTQYF. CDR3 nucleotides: TGTGCCAGCACAGCGGGAGTTGGCGGCACAGATACGCAGTATTTT.

This CDR3 reads CASTGGTSYEQYF. The CDR3 coding sequence is TGTGCCAGCACCGGCGGGACTAGCTACGAGCAGTACTTC. The rearrangement links TRBV6-5 to TRBJ2-7, with TRBD2 identical over 8 bases. CDR3 length: 13 residues. V lost 7 bases to trimming and J lost 3 bases; unmatched junction nucleotides: 5. Germline assignment: CDR1 MNHEY and CDR2 SVGAGI.